A single sample gave rise to the 4 T cell receptor beta chains below, sequenced in a study of blood T cell repertoires in COVID-19. Generated by immunoSEQ multiplex PCR, the TCRdb table keeps only in-frame clones and is missing some. The data show about 230,000 clones, 85% seen once. The sample taken for sequencing was peripheral blood. These receptors all come from a man in his forties with acute or convalescent COVID-19.

In this sample, this clone turned up once. The chain is built from TRBV4-2 and TRBJ2-2, with D possibly matching TRBD2 (5 bases). The CDR3 is 16 residues long. V lost 5 bases and J lost 5, with 18 bases in between. Germline V gene sequence: CDR1 LGHNA, CDR2 YNFKEQ. CDR3 in DNA: TGTGCCAGCAGCGATACCGCTAGACGGGGAACCGGGGAGCTGTTTTTT. This encodes CASSDTARRGTGELFF.

J is TRBJ1-1 and V is TRBV18, with 12 positions matching TRBD1. Looked up from germline, CDR1 is KGHSH and CDR2 is LQKENI. Trimming removed 1 base from V and 0 bases from J; junction bases left unmatched: 12. The CDR3 is made up of 20 amino acids. CDR3 amino acids: CASSPQGQGALRRMNTEAFF. CDR3 sequence (DNA): TGTGCCAGCTCACCACAGGGACAGGGGGCTTTACGCCGCATGAACACTGAAGCTTTCTTT.

The V call is TRBV12-3 or TRBV12-4, the J call TRBJ1-2; no firm D call. Trimming took off 3 bases at V and 5 bases at J, with 10 bases between the two ends. This CDR3 has 13 residues. This CDR3 is CASSFSQAYGYTF. DNA of the CDR3: TGTGCCAGCAGTTTCTCCCAGGCTTATGGCTACACCTTC.

The V call is TRBV9, the J call TRBJ2-7; 9 bases line up with TRBD2. The germline gives CDR1 SGDLS, CDR2 YYNGEE. V was pared by 0 bases and J by 4 bases, with 8 bases of the junction left unmatched. There are 16 residues in the CDR3. CDR3 residues: CASSVGPSGVKYEQYF. In DNA form, the CDR3 reads TGTGCCAGCAGCGTAGGGCCTAGCGGGGTTAAATACGAGCAGTACTTC.